The 11 T cell receptor beta chains given below trace back to one sample, sequenced in a study of blood T cell repertoires in COVID-19. Using immunoSEQ multiplex PCR, the repertoire was profiled, and TCRdb retains in-frame clones only, with some absent. The sample shows around 230,000 clones, around nine tenths of them seen only once. The sequencing sample was made of PBMCs or T cells enriched from blood (not recorded which). These receptors were obtained from a woman in her 30s with acute COVID-19.

The genes are TRBV27 and TRBJ1-2; D possibly corresponds to TRBD1 (6 bases). Per germline, CDR1 MNHEY and CDR2 SMNVEV (reference sequence). The CDR3 consists of 16 residues. V lost 4 bases and J lost 0, with 15 bases in between. This CDR3 is CASSSTTGFTNYGYTF. CDR3 coding DNA: TGTGCCAGCAGTTCCACCACAGGGTTTACTAACTATGGCTACACCTTC.

This sequence joins TRBV6-5 and TRBJ2-3; 8 nucleotides line up with TRBD1. CDR1 and CDR2 (germline): MNHEY, SVGAGI. This CDR3 contains 14 residues. V was pared by 6 bases and J by 5 bases, with 7 bases of the junction left unmatched. In nucleotides, the CDR3 is TGTGCCAGCAGGCCGGGACAGGCGGTAGATACGCAGTATTTT. Translating it yields CASRPGQAVDTQYF.

This clone was recorded only once. The J gene is TRBJ1-3, the V gene TRBV21-1. TRBV21-1 is flagged as a pseudogene. This CDR3 comprises 17 residues. Here the CDR3 DNA reads TGTGCCAGCAGCAAAGGGGAGAGGCCTCTCTCTGGAAACACCATATATTTT. Translated: CASSKGERPLSGNTIYF.

The chain joins TRBV18 to TRBJ1-1; 9 bases map to TRBD1. The CDR3 is 16 residues long. V lost 4 bases to trimming and J lost 3 bases; unmatched junction nucleotides: 9. CDR1 is KGHSH, CDR2 LQKENI, per germline. The CDR3 DNA sequence: TGTGCCAGCTCACAACAAATGACAGGGGGGGACACTGAAGCTTTCTTT. Its protein product is CASSQQMTGGDTEAFF. Combining the CDR3 with reference TRBV18 and TRBJ1-1 gives the whole variable domain NAGVMQNPRHLVRRRGQEARLRCSPMKGHSHVYWYRQLPEEGLKFMVYLQKENIIDESGMPKERFSAEFPKEGPSILRIQQVVRGDSAAYFCASSQQMTGGDTEAFFGQGTRLTVV.

This chain joins TRBV5-1 and TRBJ1-1; D gene unclear. Germline V gives CDR1 SGHRS, CDR2 YFSETQ. V lost 5 bases and J 0 bases, leaving 8 bases between the germline ends. This CDR3 spans 13 amino acids. This CDR3 reads CASRDGMNTEAFF. The CDR3 bases are TGCGCCAGCAGGGACGGGATGAACACTGAAGCTTTCTTT.

The V and J genes are TRBV2 and TRBJ1-3; D is ambiguous. Looked up from germline, CDR1 is SNHLY and CDR2 is FYNNEI. Trimming removed 5 bases from V and 0 bases from J, with 14 bases in between. There are 16 residues in the CDR3. The CDR3 nucleotides are TGTGCCAGCAGTCTTACGGACTCTGCCTCTGGAAACACCATATATTTT. This encodes CASSLTDSASGNTIYF.

This clone appeared a few times. The gene calls are TRBV7-3 and TRBJ2-7, with 8 bases fitting TRBD2. V shed 1 base, J shed 6 bases, and the junction held 2 bases outside the gene matches. CDR1 is SGHTA and CDR2 is FQGTGA in the germline V gene. The CDR3 has 13 residues. The CDR3 bases are TGTGCCAGCAGCTTAAATGCGGGGGGCGAGCAGTACTTC. Residues: CASSLNAGGEQYF.

This clone was seen more than once but under ten times. The V and J genes are TRBV11-2 and TRBJ1-2, with D perhaps TRBD1 (6 bases). This CDR3 region has 15 residues. V lost 4 bases and J lost 6, with 18 bases in between. Germline V gene sequence: CDR1 SGHAT, CDR2 FQNNGV. The CDR3 protein is CASSSRQDLLDGYTF. The DNA of the CDR3 is TGTGCCAGCAGCTCCCGACAGGACCTCCTCGATGGCTACACCTTC. Supplemented by reference TRBV11-2 and TRBJ1-2, the full variable domain reads EAGVAQSPRYKIIEKRQSVAFWCNPISGHATLYWYQQILGQGPKLLIQFQNNGVVDDSQLPKDRFSAERLKGVDSTLKIQPAKLEDSAVYLCASSSRQDLLDGYTFGSGTRLTVV.

The V gene is TRBV4-2, the J gene TRBJ1-1; D call uncertain. Germline V gene lookup returns CDR1 LGHNA and CDR2 YNFKEQ. The CDR3 sequence is 12 residues long. Trimming stripped 2 bases from V and 3 bases from J, with 4 bases between. CDR3 coding DNA: TGTGCCAGCAGCCAATCCTACACTGAAGCTTTCTTT. Its protein product is CASSQSYTEAFF.

V gene TRBV9 combines with J gene TRBJ2-7; no reliable D call. Germline V gene sequence: CDR1 SGDLS, CDR2 YYNGEE. The CDR3 is 15 amino acids. V lost 0 bases to trimming and J lost 3 bases, with 13 bases between them. In DNA, the CDR3 is TGTGCCAGCAGCGTAGGGGCAGAGCCATTCTACGAGCAGTACTTC. It yields the protein CASSVGAEPFYEQYF.

The rearrangement joins TRBV6-5 to TRBJ2-7; 8 bases agree with TRBD1. V was pared by 5 bases and J by 2 bases, with 8 bases of the junction left unmatched. There are 15 residues in the CDR3. The germline V gene has CDR1 MNHEY and CDR2 SVGAGI. The CDR3 is CASSQLGTGAYEQYF. In DNA form, the CDR3 reads TGTGCCAGCAGTCAGCTCGGGACAGGAGCCTACGAGCAGTACTTC.